The 27 T cell receptor beta chains listed next were all sequenced from one sample in a study of shared clonotypes between healthy human individuals. Sequencing was performed with immunoSEQ multiplex PCR; in TCRdb, only in-frame clones are kept and a portion is missing. Of around 1,000,000 clones in the sample, about 80% were seen once. Sample: memory CD4+ T cells from PBMCs. The subset is: CD45RA-negative fraction. Source of these receptors: a man in his late teens or twenties in good health. Some clones in this sample may be carry-over from other donors' samples.

The genes are TRBV7-2 and TRBJ1-4; 11 nucleotides match TRBD1. CDR3 length equals 16 residues. CDR1 is SGHTA and CDR2 is FQGNSA in the germline V gene. The trim removed 5 bases at V and 10 bases at J, leaving 12 bases unmatched. The chain's CDR3 is CASSPGQGAPQGKLFF. The CDR3 DNA reads TGTGCCAGCAGCCCAGGACAGGGGGCGCCCCAGGGAAAACTGTTTTTT.

J is TRBJ2-1 and V is TRBV5-1; TRBD2 agrees at 11 bases. This CDR3 is built from 15 residues. V shed 0 bases and J 8 bases; nucleotides not matched to a gene: 4. The germline V gene encodes CDR1 SGHRS and CDR2 YFSETQ. For the CDR3, the DNA is TGCGCCAGCAGCTTGGATAGCGGGAGGGCCGATGAGCAGTTCTTC. The encoded protein is CASSLDSGRADEQFF.

The rearrangement uses TRBV7-2 and TRBJ2-7; D gene unclear. Trimming pared 5 bases from V and 0 bases from J, leaving 14 bases between. CDR1 and CDR2 (germline): SGHTA, FQGNSA. The CDR3 extends over 15 amino acids. The CDR3 sequence is CASSPEAAISYEQYF. The CDR3 DNA reads as TGTGCCAGCAGCCCCGAGGCAGCGATCTCCTACGAGCAGTACTTC.

The chain joins TRBV4-2 to TRBJ1-2, with D tentatively TRBD1 (6 bases). This CDR3 contains 16 residues. Germline V gene lookup returns CDR1 LGHNA and CDR2 YNFKEQ. Trimming cost V 5 bases and J 4 bases, with 20 bases left between them. In nucleotides, the CDR3 is TGTGCCAGCAGCTCTTGGGACAAAGGAAAGACCTATGGCTACACCTTC. Its translation: CASSSWDKGKTYGYTF.

This chain joins TRBV5-4 and TRBJ2-7; the match to TRBD1 covers 10 bases. The junction had 10 bases not matched to a gene; V was cut back by 2 bases and J by 5 bases. This CDR3 has 16 residues. The germline V gene has CDR1 SGHNT and CDR2 YYREEE (reference sequence). The CDR3: CASSFKRQGAQHEQYF. The CDR3 DNA sequence: TGTGCCAGCAGCTTTAAACGACAGGGGGCTCAACACGAGCAGTACTTC.

This rearrangement joins TRBV28 to TRBJ2-3, with a tentative D call TRBD1 (5 bases). Germline-derived CDR1 and CDR2 are MDHEN and SYDVKM. This CDR3 has 18 amino acids. The V and J ends lost 2 bases and 6 bases respectively, with 24 bases between them. The CDR3 DNA follows: TGTGCCAGCAGTTTAATAGGGGCCAGGGCAGTTTCGGTGGATACGCAGTATTTT. Its protein is CASSLIGARAVSVDTQYF.

This rearrangement joins TRBV5-6 to TRBJ2-5, with 12 bases lining up with TRBD1. V dropped 4 bases and J dropped 6; count of bases not matched to a gene: 7. Germline CDR1 and CDR2: SGHDT and YYEEEE. The CDR3 is made up of 15 amino acids. The CDR3 nucleotides are TGTGCCAGCAGCGGGCCGGGACAGGGGGCGAAGACCCAGTACTTC. As protein: CASSGPGQGAKTQYF.

To note about this clone: Other DNA sequences within the sample encode an identical CDR3. The chain carries TRBV7-2 and TRBJ2-7, with D unclear. V was trimmed by 5 bases and J by 4 bases, leaving 9 bases between them. The CDR3 loop spans 12 amino acids. Per germline, CDR1 SGHTA and CDR2 FQGNSA. The CDR3 nucleotides are TGTGCCAGCAGCCCGGGTCTGTACGAGCAGTACTTC. Translated, it gives CASSPGLYEQYF.

J is TRBJ2-3 and V is TRBV5-4; D possibly corresponds to TRBD1 (8 bases). Trimming pared 1 base from V and 5 bases from J, leaving 14 bases between. The CDR3 runs to 15 residues. In germline, CDR1 is SGHNT, CDR2 YYREEE (reference sequence). The CDR3 nucleotides are TGTGCCAGCAGCTTGTGGGAGGGGACAGGAGATACGCAGTATTTT. This gives the protein CASSLWEGTGDTQYF.

This clone occurred once. The V gene is TRBV2, the J gene TRBJ2-6, with TRBD1 identical over 7 bases. The length of the CDR3 is 17 residues. The germline gives CDR1 SNHLY, CDR2 FYNNEI. The V gene end was trimmed by 4 bases and the J gene end by 0 bases; junction bases not matched to a gene: 6. The CDR3 sequence is CASSARDRPSGANVLTF. The CDR3 DNA reads as TGTGCCAGCAGTGCCCGGGACAGACCCTCTGGGGCCAACGTCCTGACTTTC.

The V and J genes are TRBV27 and TRBJ2-7, with 8 positions matching TRBD1. The CDR3 has 16 residues. Unmatched junction bases numbered 6, after V lost 2 bases and J lost 0 bases. Germline V gene sequence: CDR1 MNHEY, CDR2 SMNVEV (reference sequence). Written as DNA, the CDR3 is TGTGCCAGCAGTTTACAGGGGGCCGAATCCTCCTACGAGCAGTACTTC. Its translation is CASSLQGAESSYEQYF.

This clone was found once. The rearrangement links TRBV10-3 to TRBJ2-6; 10 bases map to TRBD1. V shed 7 bases, J shed 0 bases, and the junction held 6 bases outside the gene matches. The CDR3 loop spans 17 amino acids. CDR1 and CDR2 from the germline V gene are ENHRY and SYGVKD. CDR3 loop: CAIMGQGLISGANVLTF. CDR3 nucleotides: TGTGCCATCATGGGACAGGGGCTCATCTCTGGGGCCAACGTCCTGACTTTC.

This sequence joins TRBV18 and TRBJ2-7, with TRBD1 matching over 9 bases. The length of the CDR3 is 18 residues. V shed 1 base and J 2 bases; nucleotides not matched to a gene: 12. Germline V gene sequence: CDR1 KGHSH, CDR2 LQKENI. The CDR3 sequence: CASSPRGSATGGAYEQYF. CDR3 DNA: TGTGCCAGCTCACCACGGGGCTCCGCGACAGGGGGAGCCTACGAGCAGTACTTC.

This rearrangement joins TRBV4-2 to TRBJ2-1; D is perhaps TRBD1 (5 bases). V gave up 4 bases and J gave up 9 bases, with 16 bases separating them. The length of the CDR3 is 14 residues. CDR1 is LGHNA, CDR2 YNFKEQ, per germline. The DNA of the CDR3 is TGTGCCAGCAGCCGCTCAGGGCAAGTCTCTGAGCAGTTCTTC. It encodes CASSRSGQVSEQFF.

This chain connects TRBV6-5 to TRBJ2-3, with 10 bases that match TRBD2. Germline V CDR1 and CDR2: MNHEY, SVGAGI. The CDR3 sequence is 16 residues long. The V segment lost 1 base and the J segment 1 base; nucleotides outside the gene matches: 2. The CDR3 region is CASSYFGTSGTDTQYF. CDR3 DNA: TGTGCCAGCAGTTACTTTGGGACTAGCGGCACAGATACGCAGTATTTT.

The chain carries TRBV4-2 and TRBJ2-7; D is perhaps TRBD2 (5 bases). CDR3 length: 14 amino acids. V gave up 0 bases and J gave up 3 bases, with 9 bases separating them. CDR1 LGHNA and CDR2 YNFKEQ come from the germline V gene. This chain's CDR3 is CASSQESRVYEQYF. The CDR3 DNA is TGTGCCAGCAGCCAAGAATCGCGGGTCTACGAGCAGTACTTC.

This chain joins TRBV5-1 and TRBJ2-7; TRBD2 matches at 13 bases. The CDR3 is 13 residues long. The V and J ends lost 8 bases and 7 bases, in that order; junction bases with no gene match: 6. Per germline, CDR1 SGHRS and CDR2 YFSETQ. CDR3 in amino acids: CASRLAGGREQYF. The CDR3 DNA sequence: TGCGCCAGTAGACTAGCGGGAGGCAGGGAGCAGTACTTC. The full variable domain, rest sourced from reference TRBV5-1 and TRBJ2-7, is KAGVTQTPRYLIKTRGQQVTLSCSPISGHRSVSWYQQTPGQGLQFLFEYFSETQRNKGNFPGRFSGRQFSNSRSEMNVSTLELGDSALYLCASRLAGGREQYFGPGTRLTVT.

The chain joins TRBV18 to TRBJ2-5; D may be TRBD1 or TRBD2 (6 bases each). Per germline, CDR1 KGHSH and CDR2 LQKENI. V shed 6 bases and J shed 4 bases, with 18 bases lying between them. This CDR3 comprises 15 residues. CDR3 protein: CASSPGGGMSETQYF. CDR3 DNA sequence: TGTGCCAGCTCCCCCGGGGGCGGGATGTCAGAGACCCAGTACTTC. Based on the CDR3 plus reference TRBV18 and TRBJ2-5, the full variable domain is NAGVMQNPRHLVRRRGQEARLRCSPMKGHSHVYWYRQLPEEGLKFMVYLQKENIIDESGMPKERFSAEFPKEGPSILRIQQVVRGDSAAYFCASSPGGGMSETQYFGPGTRLLVL.

There are a few counts of this clone. The chain carries TRBV5-1 and TRBJ2-2; D might be TRBD2 (5 bases). Deletions cut 0 bases from V and 6 bases from J, with 9 bases between. This CDR3 has 14 amino acids. The germline CDR1 and CDR2 sequences are SGHRS and YFSETQ. Here the CDR3 reads CASSLAEGSGELFF. The CDR3 DNA reads as TGCGCCAGCAGCTTGGCCGAGGGATCCGGGGAGCTGTTTTTT.

For this clone: The same CDR3 also results from other DNA sequences found in this sample. The chain joins TRBV5-1 to TRBJ2-2, with D possibly matching TRBD1 (6 bases). CDR1 SGHRS and CDR2 YFSETQ come from the germline V gene. CDR3 length: 15 amino acids. V was cut by 2 bases and J by 0 bases, with 8 bases left in between. CDR3 residues: CASSLQGPNTGELFF. As DNA, the CDR3 is TGCGCCAGCAGCTTACAGGGTCCGAACACCGGGGAGCTGTTTTTT.

V is TRBV27 and J is TRBJ2-2; no clear D. Germline-derived CDR1 and CDR2 are MNHEY and SMNVEV (reference sequence). V was shortened by 2 bases and J by 4 bases, with 11 bases between the two germline ends. This CDR3 is 15 amino acids long. CDR3 in amino acids: CASSLAPSLTGELFF. The CDR3 DNA sequence: TGTGCCAGCAGTTTAGCGCCCAGCCTCACCGGGGAGCTGTTTTTT.

This clone was seen only a few times. The rearrangement links TRBV6-5 to TRBJ2-7; tentative D call: TRBD2 (5 bases). This CDR3 contains 14 residues. The germline gives CDR1 MNHEY, CDR2 SVGAGI. Between the trimmed V and J ends, which lost 7 bases and 2 bases, there was a span of 15 bases. This chain's CDR3 is CASMRRTGAYEQYF. The CDR3 bases are TGTGCCAGCATGAGGAGGACGGGCGCCTACGAGCAGTACTTC.

The gene calls are TRBV19 and TRBJ1-3, with D hard to call. Germline-derived CDR1 and CDR2 are LNHDA and SQIVND (reference sequence). The CDR3 is made up of 13 amino acids. V dropped 8 bases and J dropped 0 bases, with 8 bases sitting between them. The CDR3 reads CASDGRSGNTIYF. CDR3 coding DNA: TGTGCCAGTGACGGCCGCTCTGGAAACACCATATATTTT.

V and J are TRBV2 and TRBJ2-5; D may be TRBD2 (5 bases). The CDR3 covers 12 residues. Germline CDR1 is SNHLY and CDR2 is FYNNEI. Trimming cost V 6 bases and J 1 base, with 6 bases left between them. As DNA, the CDR3 is TGTGCCAGCAGGGACTTCCAAGAGACCCAGTACTTC. Translated, it gives CASRDFQETQYF.

The table lists this clone with a few counts. The gene calls are TRBV6-1 and TRBJ1-5; D not certain. This CDR3 has 14 amino acids. The V end was cut by 3 bases, the J end by 5 bases, with 11 bases between. Germline CDR1 is MNHNS and CDR2 is SASEGT. The CDR3 DNA reads as TGTGCCAGCAGTGAGTCCAGCAGCTATCAGCCCCAGCATTTT. This translates into CASSESSSYQPQHF.

The genes are TRBV5-1 and TRBJ2-2; no clear D. The CDR3 covers 14 residues. Germline V CDR1 and CDR2: SGHRS, YFSETQ. V shed 5 bases and J shed 0 bases, with 8 bases lying between them. CDR3 DNA sequence: TGCGCCAGCAGAAACAGAGCGAACACCGGGGAGCTGTTTTTT. Translation gives CASRNRANTGELFF.

The chain employs TRBV29-1 and TRBJ1-3; D is unclear. The CDR3 totals 16 residues. CDR1 is SQVTM, CDR2 ANQGSEA, per germline. V was trimmed by 0 bases and J by 2 bases, leaving 14 bases between them. CDR3: CSVEDLLGIAGNTIYF. The DNA for the CDR3 is TGCAGCGTTGAAGATCTTCTTGGCATCGCTGGAAACACCATATATTTT.